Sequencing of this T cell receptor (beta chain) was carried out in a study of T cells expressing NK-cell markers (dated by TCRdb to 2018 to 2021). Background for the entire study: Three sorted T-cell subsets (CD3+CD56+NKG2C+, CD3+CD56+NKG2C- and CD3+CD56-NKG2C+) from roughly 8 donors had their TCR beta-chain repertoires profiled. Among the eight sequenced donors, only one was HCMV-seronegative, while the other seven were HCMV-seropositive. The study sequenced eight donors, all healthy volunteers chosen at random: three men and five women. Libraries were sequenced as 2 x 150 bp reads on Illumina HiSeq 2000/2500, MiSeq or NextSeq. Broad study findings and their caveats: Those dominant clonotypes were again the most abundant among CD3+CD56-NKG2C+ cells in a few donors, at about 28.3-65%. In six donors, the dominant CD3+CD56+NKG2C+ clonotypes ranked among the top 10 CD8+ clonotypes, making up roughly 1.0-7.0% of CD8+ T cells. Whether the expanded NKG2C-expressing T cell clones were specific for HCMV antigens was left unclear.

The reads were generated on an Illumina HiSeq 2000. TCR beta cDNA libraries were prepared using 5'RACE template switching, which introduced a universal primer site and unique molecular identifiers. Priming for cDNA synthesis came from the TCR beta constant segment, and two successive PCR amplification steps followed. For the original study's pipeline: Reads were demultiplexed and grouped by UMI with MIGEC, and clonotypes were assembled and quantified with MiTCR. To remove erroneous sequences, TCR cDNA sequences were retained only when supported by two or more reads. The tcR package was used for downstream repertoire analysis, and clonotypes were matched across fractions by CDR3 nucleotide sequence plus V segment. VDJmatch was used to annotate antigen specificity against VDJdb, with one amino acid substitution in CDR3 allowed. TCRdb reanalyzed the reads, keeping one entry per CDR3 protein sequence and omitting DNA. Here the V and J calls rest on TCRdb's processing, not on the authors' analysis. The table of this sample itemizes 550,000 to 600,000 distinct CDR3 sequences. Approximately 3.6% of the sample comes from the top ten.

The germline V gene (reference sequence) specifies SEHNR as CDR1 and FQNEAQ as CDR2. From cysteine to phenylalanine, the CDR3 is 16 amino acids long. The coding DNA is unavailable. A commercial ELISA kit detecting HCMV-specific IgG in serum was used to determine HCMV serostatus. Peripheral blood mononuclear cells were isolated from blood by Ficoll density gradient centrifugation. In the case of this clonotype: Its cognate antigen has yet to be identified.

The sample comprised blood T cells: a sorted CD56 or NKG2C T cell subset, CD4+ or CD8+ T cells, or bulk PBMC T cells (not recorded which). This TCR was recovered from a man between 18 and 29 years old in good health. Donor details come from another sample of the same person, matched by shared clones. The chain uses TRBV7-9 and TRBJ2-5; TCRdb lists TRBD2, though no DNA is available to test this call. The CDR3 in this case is CASSLSSGRKEETQYF.